The clone carrying this T cell receptor beta chain was detected many times. The antigen remains undetermined. V lost 0 bases and J lost 5; bases outside the gene matches: 2. Per germline, CDR1 MNHEY and CDR2 SMNVEV (reference sequence). CDR3 length: 15 residues. This entry belongs to a study of metastatic and nonmetastatic thyroid tumors. Looking at the study overall: Repertoires from blood and tumor or nodule tissue of malignant and benign thyroid patients were compared. Whole-study results and caveats: Malignant tumors reportedly showed significantly higher TCR beta diversity than benign nodules in both blood and tumor.

TCRdb reanalyzed the PCR reads with MiXCR. The sample includes fewer than 50,000 clones, roughly 31% of them seen just once. Among the patients, none had received any treatment before thyroid surgery. Input material: blood. This TCR was sampled from a male donor with papillary thyroid cancer or a benign thyroid nodule (not recorded which). Some clones in this sample may be carry-over from other donors' samples. J is TRBJ2-5 and V is TRBV27; TRBD2 matches at 11 bases. The CDR3 DNA sequence: TGTGCCAGCAGTTTATCCACTAGCGGGGGTGAGACCCAGTACTTC. Protein sequence: CASSLSTSGGETQYF.